This T cell receptor beta chain was captured in a study of T-cell memory formation after mild COVID-19. Turning to the study itself: Most TCR clusters belonged to a single donor.

This clonotype was detected a few times. Its matching antigen is unknown. This CDR3 spans 14 amino acids. The germline CDR1 and CDR2 sequences are KGHSH and LQKENI. Trimming removed 2 bases from V and 8 bases from J, with 15 bases in between. TCRdb re-called the 5' RACE reads through MiXCR, storing one row per CDR3 protein. This table holds about 190,000 distinct CDR3 sequences, 8% to 11% found once. Findings of the study overall: Cross-reactive memory seemingly joined, as some responding clones were found in pre-infection memory. Clones that shrank (day 15 to 85) were balanced CD4/CD8, whereas later expanders leaned CD4+.

The chain carries TRBV18 and TRBJ1-2, with D perhaps matching TRBD1 (6 bases). This clonotype originated in a man between 18 and 29 years old who had mild COVID-19 (a few samples of this study predate the infection). Cell type and time point are not known. The sequenced sample was PBMCs or a T cell subset sorted from them (not recorded which). The CDR3 sequence: CASSPDPTGTGYTF. CDR3 DNA: TGTGCCAGCTCACCAGACCCGACAGGCACCGGCTACACCTTC.